This TCR beta chain stems from a study of blood T cell repertoires in COVID-19. In the study overall: Sample material is recorded as cDNA or gDNA derived from T cells, B-cell-depleted T cells, or PBMCs.

CDR1 is LGHDT and CDR2 is YNNKEL in the germline V gene (reference sequence). Trimming removed 4 bases from V and 1 base from J; junction bases left unmatched: 11. The CDR3 has 18 residues. Libraries were prepared by immunoSEQ multiplex PCR; TCRdb keeps only in-frame clonotypes and omits some of them. In the table there are 200,000 to 300,000 clones, approximately 90% of which are singletons. The chain joins TRBV3-1 (or the pseudogene TRBV3-2) to TRBJ2-1; 9 nucleotides match TRBD2. The clonotype was recovered from a man in his fifties who had been exposed to COVID-19. The source material was PBMCs or T cells enriched from blood (not recorded which). The CDR3 DNA reads TGTGCCAGCAGCCCCCGCCGGCGGGGGGGCCGTTCCTACAATGAGCAGTTCTTC. This encodes CASSPRRRGGRSYNEQFF.